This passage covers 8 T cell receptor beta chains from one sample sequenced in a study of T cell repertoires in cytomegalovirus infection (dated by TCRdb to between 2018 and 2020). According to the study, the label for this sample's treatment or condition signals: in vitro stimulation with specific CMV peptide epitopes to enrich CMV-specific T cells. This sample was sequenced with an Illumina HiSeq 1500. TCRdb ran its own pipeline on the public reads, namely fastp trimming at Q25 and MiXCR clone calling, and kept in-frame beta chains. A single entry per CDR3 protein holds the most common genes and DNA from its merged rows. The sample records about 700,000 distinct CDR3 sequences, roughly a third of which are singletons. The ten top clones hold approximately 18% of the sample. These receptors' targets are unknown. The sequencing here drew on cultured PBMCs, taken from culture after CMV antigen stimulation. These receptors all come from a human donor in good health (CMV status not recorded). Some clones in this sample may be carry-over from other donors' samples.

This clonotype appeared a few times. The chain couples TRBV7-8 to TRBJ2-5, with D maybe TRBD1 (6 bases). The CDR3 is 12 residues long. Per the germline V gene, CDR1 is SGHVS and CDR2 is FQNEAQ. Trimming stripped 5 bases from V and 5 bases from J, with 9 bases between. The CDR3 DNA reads TGTGCCAGCAGCACCGACAGGGAGACCCAGTACTTC. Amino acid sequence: CASSTDRETQYF.

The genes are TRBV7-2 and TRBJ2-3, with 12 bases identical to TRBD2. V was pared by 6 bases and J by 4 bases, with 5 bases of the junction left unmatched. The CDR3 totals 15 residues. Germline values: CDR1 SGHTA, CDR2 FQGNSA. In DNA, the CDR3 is TGTGCCAGCAGTTTAACTAGCGGGGGGTCAGATACGCAGTATTTT. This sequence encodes CASSLTSGGSDTQYF.

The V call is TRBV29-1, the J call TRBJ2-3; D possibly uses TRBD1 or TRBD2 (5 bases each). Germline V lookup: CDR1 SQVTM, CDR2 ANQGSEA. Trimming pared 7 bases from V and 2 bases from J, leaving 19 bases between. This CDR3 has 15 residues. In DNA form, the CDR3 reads TGCAGCGCCCCGTTACTAGGGGCCTCCACAGATACGCAGTATTTT. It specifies CSAPLLGASTDTQYF.

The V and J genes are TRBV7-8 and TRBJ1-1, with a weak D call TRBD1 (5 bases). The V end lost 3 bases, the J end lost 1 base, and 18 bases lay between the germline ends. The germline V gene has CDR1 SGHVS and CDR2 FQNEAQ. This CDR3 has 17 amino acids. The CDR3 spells CASSFGRSGGENTEAFF. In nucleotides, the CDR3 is TGTGCCAGCAGCTTCGGTCGAAGCGGGGGGGAGAACACTGAAGCTTTCTTT.

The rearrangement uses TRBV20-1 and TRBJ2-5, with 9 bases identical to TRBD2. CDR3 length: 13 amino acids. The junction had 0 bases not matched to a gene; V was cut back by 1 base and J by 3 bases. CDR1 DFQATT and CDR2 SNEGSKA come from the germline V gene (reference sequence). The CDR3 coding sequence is TGCAGTGCTAGAGCTAGCGGGAAAGAGACCCAGTACTTC. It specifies CSARASGKETQYF.

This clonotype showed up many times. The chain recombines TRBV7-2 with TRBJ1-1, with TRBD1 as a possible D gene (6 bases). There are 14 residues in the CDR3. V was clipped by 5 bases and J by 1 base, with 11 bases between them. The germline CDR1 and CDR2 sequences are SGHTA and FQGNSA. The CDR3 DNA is TGTGCCAGCAGCCCCAGACAGGCGAACACTGAAGCTTTCTTT. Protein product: CASSPRQANTEAFF.

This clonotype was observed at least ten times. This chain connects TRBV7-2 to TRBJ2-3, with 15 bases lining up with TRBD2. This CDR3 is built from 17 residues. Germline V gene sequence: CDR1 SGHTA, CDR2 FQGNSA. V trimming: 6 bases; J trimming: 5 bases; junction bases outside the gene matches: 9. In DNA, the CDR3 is TGTGCCAGCAGGCATCGGACTAGCGGGGGGGCCGGAGATACGCAGTATTTT. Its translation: CASRHRTSGGAGDTQYF.

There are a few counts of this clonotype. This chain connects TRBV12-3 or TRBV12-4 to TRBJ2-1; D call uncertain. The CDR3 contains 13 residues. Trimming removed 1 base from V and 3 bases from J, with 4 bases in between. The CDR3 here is CASSLDDYNEQFF. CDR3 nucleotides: TGTGCCAGCAGTTTAGACGACTACAATGAGCAGTTCTTC.